The subject of this entry is one TCR beta chain. The trim removed 0 bases at V and 2 bases at J, leaving 7 bases unmatched. The CDR3 spans 17 residues. Germline CDR1 SGHRS, CDR2 YFSETQ. The data were obtained in a study of blood T cell repertoires in COVID-19. Overall study context: The origin of the acute and convalescent COVID-19 samples was the United States, Italy and Spain. PBMCs, B-cell-depleted T cells, or T cells were the source of the cDNA or gDNA that made up the material.

Original data processing: The authors estimated nucleated cell counts from reference gene primer amplification. Method: immunoSEQ multiplex PCR; TCRdb's copy keeps in-frame clones and lacks some. V and J calls and clone size follow that table, whereas D and trimming were derived from the DNA. The top ten clones hold 5% to 5.5% of a sample with roughly 56,000 clones, around four fifths of them seen once. Sequencing was done on a sample of peripheral blood. The sequence was collected from a man in his sixties or seventies with acute or convalescent COVID-19. The gene calls are TRBV5-1 and TRBJ1-5, with 8 bases aligning to TRBD1. The CDR3 DNA sequence: TGCGCCAGCAGCTTGGCCCCGACAGGGGAGGGCAATCAGCCCCAGCATTTT. It specifies CASSLAPTGEGNQPQHF.